Below, one T cell receptor beta chain is given with its context. Its antigen specificity is not known. Nothing much larger sits one base from this clone, and base qualities are not available. The sample comes from a study of blood T cell repertoires in COVID-19 (dated by TCRdb to about 2020). Turning to the overall study: Samples covering the acute and convalescent phases of COVID-19 were provided by collaborators in the United States, Italy and Spain. The material from the prospective study consisted of cDNA or gDNA derived from T cells, B-cell-depleted T cells, or PBMCs. The dataset comprised deeply sampled blood TCRbeta repertoires from subjects exposed to, actively infected with, or recovered from COVID-19. The repertoires were released in a freely available public database meant as a resource for research on the immune response to SARS-CoV-2. The samples were drawn from two sources: the first 160 participants of the ongoing ImmuneRACE study, and fewer than 1,500 subjects contributed by 6 global collaborators. The sample metadata nearly always contained a de-identified subject ID, COVID-19 status, age in years and sex. Where HLA class I and class II types were available, the types were taken from metadata supplied by the sample provider, not from assay-based typing. What the research found in general, with its limitations: How much clinical and demographic metadata was included differed by source and by participant, and the metadata was provided uncurated.

TCRbeta CDR3 regions were amplified from genomic DNA by means of the immunoSEQ Assay, a bias-controlled multiplex PCR. The study's own analysis went as follows. Within the assay, amplification of reference gene primers was used to estimate how many nucleated cells each sample contained. To quantify the absolute abundance of each unique TCRbeta CDR3 rearrangement, sequence reads were collapsed and filtered. Productive Simpson clonality was computed per sample as the square root of Simpson's diversity index over productive rearrangements. In TCRdb, the immuneACCESS table is reduced to in-frame sequences with V and J assigned. These tables do not hold every clone; where another copy was compared, an unresolved V gene accounts for under half, and the others remain unexplained. D and trimming were read from the DNA, whereas the V and J calls and clone size are those reported in that table. For this sample the table gives 170,000 or so clones, of which about four fifths were detected only once. Jointly, the top ten make up roughly 14% of the sample.

The collaborating institutions used their own protocols to collect whole blood in K2EDTA tubes. For TCRbeta analysis, collaborator samples were shipped as frozen whole blood, as isolated PBMCs, or as DNA extracted from either sample type. The germline V gene yields SGHVS for CDR1 and FQNEAQ for CDR2. Inclusive of the bounding cysteine and phenylalanine, the CDR3 is 18 residues long. Only the CDR3 DNA stays, 54 bases, in frame from base 1. V loses 5 bases, J loses 9 bases, and the germline ends lie 29 bases apart. The specimen sequenced was peripheral blood. The receptor was derived from a man between 18 and 29 years old with active or convalescent COVID-19. The chain is encoded by TRBV7-8 joined to TRBJ1-5; a tentative D call is TRBD1 (5 bases match). The CDR3 protein sequence reads: CASSRRERDGPRFLPQHF. The nucleotide sequence reads as follows: TGTGCCAGCAGCCGCAGGGAGCGGGACGGCCCAAGGTTTTTGCCCCAGCATTTT.